This TCR beta chain was obtained from a study of response to subunit inactivated influenza vaccine. In TCRdb, the RT-PCR reads were re-called with MiXCR into one record per CDR3 protein. The sample carries fewer than 700,000 distinct CDR3 sequences, 10% to 15% recorded once. The CDR3 is 18 residues long. V was clipped by 2 bases and J by 1 base; unmatched bases: 7. From germline, CDR1 is SGHAT and CDR2 FQNNGV. Findings and caveats of the study: Few additional T cells are recruited per seasonal influenza vaccination, authors suggested.

Worth noting for this clonotype: Its antigen is still unknown.

The chain joins TRBV11-2 to TRBJ2-3, with TRBD2 matching over 12 bases. Sequencing was performed on PBMCs from blood, taken more than 35 days after vaccination. The sequence came from a man in his forties or fifties who received an inactivated influenza vaccine. CDR3 region: CASSLLLAGGRRTDTQYF. The CDR3, as DNA: TGTGCCAGCAGCTTACTCCTAGCGGGAGGGCGCCGCACAGATACGCAGTATTTT.